This TCR beta chain appears in the sequencing data of a study of cytomegalovirus exposure and HLA in healthy donors. Of note for this clone: The target antigen is unknown.

The PCR made use of 60 Vbeta and 13 Jbeta primers. Original processing methods: Later work found 65 million to 85 million unique TCR beta chains, with roughly 11 million shared. TCRdb's copy holds only in-frame clones and misses some; the assay was immunoSEQ multiplex PCR. For V, J and clone size, that table is used; D and trimming come from the DNA. The data show approximately 97,000 clones, about four fifths seen once. General study results and limits: Data from an earlier analysis indicated that most TCR beta V segments were productive either about 90% or about 30% of the time. Sequencing likely caused a cluster of highly shared sequence variants. Reportedly, HLA-A and HLA-B alleles of most subjects were accurately predicted from TCR beta.

Trimming cost V 6 bases and J 5 bases; bases outside gene matches: 12. Germline values: CDR1 LNHDA, CDR2 SQIVND (reference sequence). The length of the CDR3 is 17 residues. This TCR was recovered from a middle-aged man in good health and CMV-seropositive. The rearrangement links TRBV19 to TRBJ1-5; 11 bases are a match to TRBD1. The sample taken for sequencing was PBMCs. CDR3 sequence (DNA): TGTGCCAGTAGCGCAGGACCGGGACAGGGGGACCATCAGCCCCAGCATTTT. Its translation: CASSAGPGQGDHQPQHF.